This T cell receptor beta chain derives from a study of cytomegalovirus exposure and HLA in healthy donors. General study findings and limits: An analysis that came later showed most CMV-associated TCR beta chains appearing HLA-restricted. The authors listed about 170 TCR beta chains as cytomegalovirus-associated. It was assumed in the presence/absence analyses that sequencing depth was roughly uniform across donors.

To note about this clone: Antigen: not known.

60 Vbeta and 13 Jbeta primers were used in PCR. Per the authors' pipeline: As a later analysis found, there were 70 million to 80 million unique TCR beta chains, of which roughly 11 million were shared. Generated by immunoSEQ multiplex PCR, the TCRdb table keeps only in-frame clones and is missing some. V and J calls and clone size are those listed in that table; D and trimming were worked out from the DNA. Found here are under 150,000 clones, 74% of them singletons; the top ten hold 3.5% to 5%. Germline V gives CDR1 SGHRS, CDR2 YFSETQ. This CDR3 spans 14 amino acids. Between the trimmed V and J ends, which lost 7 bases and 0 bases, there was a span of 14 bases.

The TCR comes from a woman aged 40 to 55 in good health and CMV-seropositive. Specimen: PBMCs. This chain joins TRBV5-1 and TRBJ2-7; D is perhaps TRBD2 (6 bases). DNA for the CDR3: TGCGCCAGCGGCGAACGCGGGGACTCCTACGAGCAGTACTTC. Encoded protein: CASGERGDSYEQYF.